These T cell receptor beta chains were read from a single sample in a study of T cell changes during pregnancy in multiple sclerosis. This table comes from immunoSEQ multiplex PCR, and its TCRdb copy is limited to in-frame clones, with some not included. The table has some 40,000 clones, roughly nine tenths seen once. The sample here was peripheral blood, taken in the second trimester of pregnancy. These receptors came from a female donor in good health, enrolled as a control in a pregnancy study. Each CDR3 is given with its conserved first and last residue. Fields, in order: CDR3 protein, CDR3 DNA, J gene, V gene, D gene, clone size. The D gene is left open where the match is weak. Clone size is given for some rows only: seen once, a few or many times, or a class if the clone is expanded.

CASSGTAYEQYF TGTGCCAGCAGCGGGACAGCGTACGAGCAGTACTTC TRBJ2-7 TRBV7-2 TRBD1 NA
CASRMYGTGILENTEAFF TGTGCCAGCAGGATGTACGGGACAGGCATCCTCGAGAACACTGAAGCTTTCTTT TRBJ1-1 TRBV27 TRBD1 NA
CASSSPGLAADTQYF TGCGCCAGCAGTTCTCCGGGACTAGCTGCAGATACGCAGTATTTT TRBJ2-3 TRBV5-1 TRBD2 once
CSVEGQARPSGNTIYF TGCAGCGTTGAGGGACAGGCGCGCCCCTCTGGAAACACCATATATTTT TRBJ1-3 TRBV29-1 TRBD1 NA
CAISSRGMREKLFF TGTGCCATCAGCTCCCGGGGTATGAGGGAAAAACTGTTTTTT TRBJ1-4 TRBV10-3 NA once
CASIRRGQDLYEQYF TGCGCCAGCATCCGAAGGGGACAGGACCTCTACGAGCAGTACTTC TRBJ2-7 TRBV10-1 TRBD1 NA
CASHTTLTSGELFF TGTGCCAGCCATACCACGTTGACTTCCGGGGAGCTGTTTTTT TRBJ2-2 TRBV11-2 NA once
CAISESTSGPSYEQYF TGTGCCATCAGTGAGTCTACTAGCGGACCTTCCTACGAGCAGTACTTC TRBJ2-7 TRBV10-3 TRBD2 NA
CASRASGEGTEAFF TGTGCCAGCAGGGCGTCAGGGGAGGGTACTGAAGCTTTCTTT TRBJ1-1 TRBV27 NA NA
CASSTDRDTEAFF TGTGCCAGCAGTACGGATCGGGACACTGAAGCTTTCTTT TRBJ1-1 TRBV6-1 NA NA
CAWSAAARREPGNTIYF TGTGCCTGGAGTGCTGCCGCGAGAAGAGAGCCTGGAAACACCATATATTTT TRBJ1-3 TRBV30 NA NA
CASSPSQGAVEAFF TGTGCCAGCTCACCATCTCAGGGGGCCGTTGAAGCTTTCTTT TRBJ1-1 TRBV18 TRBD1 few
CASTSLGLTGGADYGYTF TGTGCCAGCACCTCTTTAGGGCTTACAGGGGGCGCCGACTATGGCTACACCTTC TRBJ1-2 TRBV27 TRBD1 NA
CATQTAPSTEAFF TGTGCCACCCAGACAGCCCCCAGCACTGAAGCTTTCTTT TRBJ1-1 TRBV27 NA NA
CASSGRTIQETQYF TGTGCCAGCAGCGGACGGACAATCCAAGAGACCCAGTACTTC TRBJ2-5 TRBV7-2 NA NA
CATSRGLASPDTQYF TGTGCCACCAGCAGGGGACTAGCGAGCCCAGATACGCAGTATTTT TRBJ2-3 TRBV15 TRBD2 NA
CASSSGVENSPLHF TGTGCCAGCTCCTCAGGGGTGGAGAATTCACCCCTCCACTTT TRBJ1-6 TRBV18 NA NA
CASSGAGEYQETQYF TGTGCCAGCTCAGGAGCGGGGGAGTACCAAGAGACCCAGTACTTC TRBJ2-5 TRBV18 TRBD2 NA
CASRPTGTGGLGEQYF TGCGCCAGCAGGCCCACCGGGACAGGGGGCTTGGGCGAGCAGTACTTC TRBJ2-7 TRBV5-1 TRBD1 NA
CAIRQGEGYEQYF TGTGCCATCAGACAGGGGGAGGGTTACGAGCAGTACTTC TRBJ2-7 TRBV10-3 NA few
CASPRTPPPTGVNTEAFF TGTGCCAGCCCCCGGACACCCCCCCCGACAGGGGTGAACACTGAAGCTTTCTTT TRBJ1-1 TRBV9 TRBD1 NA
CASSPRTGGGWITEAFF TGTGCCAGCAGCCCCAGGACAGGGGGCGGTTGGATCACTGAAGCTTTCTTT TRBJ1-1 TRBV5-4 TRBD1 NA
CASSSGTSDNYEQYF TGTGCCAGCAGCTCCGGGACTAGCGACAACTACGAGCAGTACTTC TRBJ2-7 TRBV11-3 TRBD2 NA
CAWSRGRTNTGELFF TGTGCCTGGAGTCGCGGGAGGACGAACACCGGGGAGCTGTTTTTT TRBJ2-2 TRBV30 TRBD2 NA
CASRDSRAQETQYF TGCGCCAGCAGGGACAGCCGAGCGCAAGAGACCCAGTACTTC TRBJ2-5 TRBV5-1 NA NA
CASSSGDWDAGQYF TGTGCCAGCAGCTCCGGGGACTGGGATGCTGGGCAGTACTTC TRBJ2-7 TRBV5-4 NA NA
CATSRTGNTGELFF TGTGCCACCAGCAGGACAGGGAACACCGGGGAGCTGTTTTTT TRBJ2-2 TRBV15 NA NA
CASSAASGRYNEQFF TGTGCCAGCAGTGCGGCTAGCGGGAGATACAATGAGCAGTTCTTC TRBJ2-1 TRBV6-4 TRBD2 medium-sized
CASSSLGLAGGFENEQFF TGTGCCAGCAGCTCTCTGGGACTAGCGGGAGGTTTCGAGAATGAGCAGTTCTTC TRBJ2-1 TRBV5-6 TRBD2 NA
CAWSSGLAGDYEQYF TGTGCCTGGAGTTCAGGGCTAGCGGGAGATTACGAGCAGTACTTC TRBJ2-7 TRBV30 TRBD2 NA
CASRPPGQTLTPGGYTF TGTGCCAGTAGGCCCCCCGGACAGACGCTCACCCCGGGGGGCTACACCTTC TRBJ1-2 TRBV19 NA NA
CASSPAGTSTYEQYF TGTGCCAGCAGCCCCGCCGGGACTTCAACCTACGAGCAGTACTTC TRBJ2-7 TRBV4-2 NA NA
CASSRKVADLQETQYF TGTGCCAGCAGCCGGAAGGTAGCGGACCTCCAAGAGACCCAGTACTTC TRBJ2-5 TRBV13 NA NA
CASSEGTGMYEQYF TGTGCCAGCAGTGAAGGGACAGGGATGTACGAGCAGTACTTC TRBJ2-7 TRBV6-5 TRBD1 NA
CASSQNRATGGEGNEQFF TGCGCCAGCAGTCAAAACCGGGCGACAGGGGGCGAGGGTAATGAGCAGTTCTTC TRBJ2-1 TRBV23-1 TRBD1 NA
CASSRGQPNTGELFF TGTGCTAGCAGCCGCGGACAGCCGAACACCGGGGAGCTGTTTTTT TRBJ2-2 TRBV7-7 NA NA
CASHLQGNTEAFF TGTGCCAGTCACCTGCAGGGGAACACTGAAGCTTTCTTT TRBJ1-1 TRBV2 NA NA
CASSPGQGANTEAFF TGTGCCAGCTCACCAGGACAGGGGGCGAACACTGAAGCTTTCTTT TRBJ1-1 TRBV18 TRBD1 few
CASSYSGQGLNTEAFF TGTGCCAGCAGTTACTCGGGGCAGGGATTGAACACTGAAGCTTTCTTT TRBJ1-1 TRBV6-6 NA NA
CASSSLAVLQETQYF TGTGCCAGCAGCTCCCTAGCGGTTTTGCAAGAGACCCAGTACTTC TRBJ2-5 TRBV9 TRBD2 NA